The rows below give T cell receptor beta chains drawn from one sample of a study of vaccination effects on CD4 cells after COVID-19. Generated by immunoSEQ multiplex PCR, the TCRdb table keeps only in-frame clones and is missing some. In the table there are 14,000 or so clones, about three quarters of which are singletons. For these TCRs, the target antigens are not known. The input for sequencing was CD4+ T cells from PBMCs cultured with SARS-CoV-2 spike peptides, taken after COVID-19 vaccination. The receptors here all came from a human donor who had a prior SARS-CoV-2 infection. Each CDR3 is given with its conserved first and last residue. Fields, in order: clone size, CDR3 length, D gene, J gene, V gene, CDR3 DNA, CDR3 protein. A D gene is named only where the DNA matches it firmly. The size field is filled for only some rows; it gives once, few, many or a size class.

>once|12|.|TRBJ2-2|TRBV11-3
TGTGCCAGCAGCTTAGATAAGAGTTTGCTGTTTTTT
CASSLDKSLLFF
>.|14|.|TRBJ2-5|TRBV5-1
TGCGCCAGCAGCTTGGAGGACGGGCCAGAGACCCAGTACTTC
CASSLEDGPETQYF
>.|15|.|TRBJ2-7|TRBV6-2/TRBV6-3
TGTGCCAGCAGTTACCGTATCCGGGACGGCTACGAGCAGTACTTC
CASSYRIRDGYEQYF
>.|12|.|TRBJ1-2|TRBV2
TGTGCCAGCAGCTCAATAGAGGAAGGCTACACCTTC
CASSSIEEGYTF
>.|12|.|TRBJ2-7|TRBV12-3/TRBV12-4
TGTGCCAGCCGGCAGTCTTCCTACGAGCAGTACTTC
CASRQSSYEQYF
>.|12|.|TRBJ2-3|TRBV2
TGTGCCAGCTCTGGGTTTGGTGATACGCAGTATTTT
CASSGFGDTQYF
>once|11|.|TRBJ2-7|TRBV2
TGTGCCAGCAGTTTATACTACGAGCAGTACTTC
CASSLYYEQYF
>.|14|.|TRBJ2-1|TRBV7-3
TGTGCCAGCAGCTTGGGGAGCTCCTACAATGAGCAGTTCTTC
CASSLGSSYNEQFF
>.|16|.|TRBJ1-2|TRBV19
TGTGCCAGTAGTCCAAGGTCGGGGTCCTTTAACTATGGCTACACCTTC
CASSPRSGSFNYGYTF
>.|17|TRBD1|TRBJ2-1|TRBV5-1
TGCGCCAGCAGCGGGATGGACAGGGGGCAATCCTACAATGAGCAGTTCTTC
CASSGMDRGQSYNEQFF
>.|16|TRBD1|TRBJ1-3|TRBV18
TGTGCCAGCTCAGAGGGACAGGCATACTCTGGAAACACCATATATTTT
CASSEGQAYSGNTIYF
>once|17|.|TRBJ2-5|TRBV11-3
TGTGCCAGCAGCAAAACATGGGGAGTGGGGGTCCAAGAGACCCAGTACTTC
CASSKTWGVGVQETQYF
>once|15|TRBD2|TRBJ2-1|TRBV6-4
TGTGCCAGCAGTGTCACTAGCGGCTCCTACAATGAGCAGTTCTTC
CASSVTSGSYNEQFF
>few|14|.|TRBJ1-2|TRBV27
TGTGCCAGCAGTTCCTACGGTATTTCGGGGGGCTACACCTTC
CASSSYGISGGYTF
>few|15|.|TRBJ1-1|TRBV5-1
TGCGCCAGCAGCCTCATACCGGGACCCAACACTGAAGCTTTCTTT
CASSLIPGPNTEAFF
>.|14|.|TRBJ1-5|TRBV27
TGTGCCAGCAGTCGACAGATATACGATCAGCCCCAGCATTTT
CASSRQIYDQPQHF
>.|16|TRBD1|TRBJ1-5|TRBV23-1
TGCGCCAGCAGTACGGGGCAGGGGGCGTGCAATCAGCCCCAGCATTTT
CASSTGQGACNQPQHF
>.|16|TRBD1|TRBJ1-1|TRBV5-8
TGTGCCAGCAGCTTGGATCGGGACAGTTATCATACTCACGCTTTCTTT
CASSLDRDSYHTHAFF
>few|14|.|TRBJ2-1|TRBV5-1
TGCGCCAGCAGCTCCGACCCGAGTTTGGATGAGCAGTTCTTC
CASSSDPSLDEQFF
>.|15|.|TRBJ1-1|TRBV24-1
TGTGCCACCAGTGACCTTGCCCGGTATCGCTGTGGAGCTTTCTTT
CATSDLARYRCGAFF
>once|13|.|TRBJ1-4|TRBV12-3/TRBV12-4
TGTGCCAGCAGGCGAACAGGGTCGGGAAAACTGTTTTTT
CASRRTGSGKLFF
>.|15|.|TRBJ1-1|TRBV29-1
TGCAGCGTTGTACGCTGGGGGCGGGGGAACACTGAAGCTTTCTTT
CSVVRWGRGNTEAFF
>once|14|TRBD2|TRBJ2-1|TRBV5-1
TGCGCCAGCAGCCGGGGACTAGCGGTCGATGAGCAGTTCTTC
CASSRGLAVDEQFF
>few|13|.|TRBJ2-2|TRBV5-1
TGCGCCAGCAGCCCGGATAGTCCCGGGGAGCTGTTTTTT
CASSPDSPGELFF